This TCR beta chain originates from a study of blood T cell repertoires in COVID-19. The CDR3 contains 15 residues. V lost 5 bases, J lost 5 bases, and 15 bases lay in between. The germline V gene has CDR1 LNHDA and CDR2 SQIVND (reference sequence). Clones were read by immunoSEQ multiplex PCR, and TCRdb kept only the in-frame ones, dropping some. The sample shows tens of thousands of clones, 70% to 90% of them seen only once. The chain uses TRBV19 and TRBJ1-4; D call uncertain. Material: peripheral blood. The TCR originated in a man between 60 and 75 years old with acute or convalescent COVID-19. The CDR3 region has the DNA TGTGCCAGTAGTCGTGAGGCGATGAGAAATGAAAAACTGTTTTTT. This translates into CASSREAMRNEKLFF.